Presented here are 12 T cell receptor beta chains from one specimen sequenced in a study of early T cells in non-severe SARS-CoV-2 infection. MiXCR was run by TCRdb on the 5' RACE reads, yielding one entry per CDR3 protein. In the table there are fewer than 40,000 distinct CDR3 sequences, over 6.5% of which are singletons. The sequencing input was whole blood. The receptors shown here come from an adult who was a healthcare worker with PCR-confirmed SARS-CoV-2 infection or an uninfected control (not recorded which).

This clonotype was seen many times. This chain links TRBV12-3 or TRBV12-4 with TRBJ1-2; 7 nucleotides align to TRBD1. This CDR3 is 13 amino acids long. V gave up 4 bases and J gave up 4 bases; unmatched junction bases: 3. Written as DNA, the CDR3 is TGTGCCAGCAGTTACGACAGGGTCTATGGCTACACCTTC. Translating it yields CASSYDRVYGYTF.

Many counts were recorded for this clonotype. The genes are TRBV2 and TRBJ2-1; 7 bases are a match to TRBD2. The germline gives CDR1 SNHLY, CDR2 FYNNEI. Trimming cost V 2 bases and J 5 bases; bases outside gene matches: 6. The CDR3 totals 15 residues. The CDR3 loop is CASSEWGREDNEQFF. DNA of the CDR3: TGTGCCAGCAGTGAATGGGGGAGGGAAGACAATGAGCAGTTCTTC.

The chain carries TRBV20-1 and TRBJ2-7; the D gene is possibly TRBD1 (5 bases). This CDR3 comprises 13 residues. Germline values: CDR1 DFQATT, CDR2 SNEGSKA (reference sequence). Trimming cost V 3 bases and J 7 bases, with 16 bases left between them. DNA for the CDR3: TGCAGTGCTAGTAATCTAGTCTCAGGGGAGCAGTACTTC. This translates into CSASNLVSGEQYF.

The table lists this clonotype with many counts. V and J are TRBV20-1 and TRBJ1-2; possible D gene TRBD1, 5 bases. The CDR3 loop spans 16 amino acids. Germline CDR1 and CDR2: DFQATT and SNEGSKA (reference sequence). Trimming took off 2 bases at V and 1 base at J, with 17 bases between the two ends. CDR3 sequence reads: CSARSPFRDGNYGYTF. In DNA form, the CDR3 reads TGCAGTGCTAGATCCCCTTTCCGGGACGGTAACTATGGCTACACCTTC.

This clonotype was seen repeatedly, ten times or more. The chain carries TRBV6-6 and TRBJ2-6; D is ambiguous. The CDR3 is 16 amino acids. The germline V gene has CDR1 MNHNY and CDR2 SVGAGI (reference sequence). V was trimmed by 6 bases and J by 0 bases, leaving 12 bases between them. The CDR3 is CASRLHTGSGANVLTF. The CDR3 DNA sequence: TGTGCCAGCAGGTTGCATACCGGCTCTGGGGCCAACGTCCTGACTTTC.

The sample holds many counts of this clonotype. The chain couples TRBV28 to TRBJ2-1; no reliable D call. Trimming cost V 1 base and J 7 bases, with 20 bases left between them. This CDR3 comprises 17 residues. Germline CDR1 is MDHEN and CDR2 is SYDVKM. For the CDR3, the DNA is TGTGCCAGCAGTTTATTTCCCCGGTCCCACCAGAGGAATGAGCAGTTCTTC. As protein: CASSLFPRSHQRNEQFF.

The CDR3 sequence is CSARDRWDLRGEQYF. The CDR3 DNA is TGCAGTGCTAGAGATCGGTGGGACCTCCGGGGCGAGCAGTACTTC. The genes are TRBV20-1 and TRBJ2-7, with D possibly called TRBD1 or TRBD2 (5 bases each). Germline CDR1 DFQATT, CDR2 SNEGSKA (reference sequence). The CDR3 contains 15 residues. The V and J ends lost 0 bases and 6 bases respectively, with 18 bases between them.

Ten or more counts support this clonotype. CDR3 residues: CASSEMDSRPSNYGYTF. DNA of the CDR3: TGTGCCAGCAGTGAAATGGACTCCCGTCCCTCTAACTATGGCTACACCTTC. The rearrangement uses TRBV2 and TRBJ1-2; D not certain. Germline values: CDR1 SNHLY, CDR2 FYNNEI. The CDR3 consists of 17 residues. The ends were cut back, 2 bases at V and 0 bases at J, with 16 bases in the middle.

The chain has TRBV19 and TRBJ2-5; the match to TRBD2 covers 10 bases. Trimming removed 5 bases from V and 0 bases from J; junction bases left unmatched: 3. Germline assignment: CDR1 LNHDA and CDR2 SQIVND (reference sequence). The CDR3 runs to 15 residues. The CDR3 DNA is TGTGCCAGTAGTGGAAGCGGGGGGGACCAAGAGACCCAGTACTTC. Protein: CASSGSGGDQETQYF.

Ten or more counts support this clonotype. The V call is TRBV7-8, the J call TRBJ2-7; 11 nucleotides line up with TRBD2. Germline V lookup: CDR1 SGHVS, CDR2 FQNEAQ. The CDR3 covers 14 residues. J was trimmed by 3 bases and V by 4 bases; bases with no gene match: 2. The CDR3: CASSSGLADYEQYF. The CDR3, as DNA: TGTGCCAGCAGCTCGGGACTAGCGGACTACGAGCAGTACTTC.

This clonotype was recorded many times. The chain employs TRBV4-2 and TRBJ2-1; TRBD2 matches 11 bases. The V gene end was trimmed by 5 bases and the J gene end by 7 bases; junction bases not matched to a gene: 13. The CDR3 has 17 residues. The V gene's germline CDR1 is LGHNA and CDR2 YNFKEQ. CDR3 nucleotides: TGTGCCAGCAGCGCCCGACTAGCGGGAAGCCCCGTGAATGAGCAGTTCTTC. Protein product: CASSARLAGSPVNEQFF.

This clonotype has ten or more counts. This sequence joins TRBV20-1 and TRBJ2-3, with D possibly being TRBD1 (6 bases). Trimming took 3 bases from V and 1 from J, leaving 11 bases between them. This CDR3 region has 14 residues. The germline gives CDR1 DFQATT, CDR2 SNEGSKA (reference sequence). The CDR3, as DNA: TGCAGTGCTAGTGCTGCAGGGGGCACAGATACGCAGTATTTT. Its protein product is CSASAAGGTDTQYF.